The 26 T cell receptor beta chains given below trace back to one sample, sequenced in a study of T cells in Graves' hyperthyroidism and ophthalmopathy (dated by TCRdb to between 2017 and 2020). The receptor library was made with multiplex PCR. TCRdb names Illumina HiSeq 2000 as the instrument used. TCR beta CDR3 regions were amplified from RNA transcripts. For the first round of RT-PCR on the TCR CDR3, the HTBI primer set was used together with the Qiagen OneStep RT-PCR kit. The public reads were reprocessed in TCRdb via fastp at Q25 and MiXCR, keeping in-frame beta chains. Every CDR3 protein is listed once, alongside the most common genes and DNA of its rows. The sample yields 600,000 to 750,000 distinct CDR3 sequences; 15% to 20% were counted once. Roughly 15% of the sample is in the top ten clones. The sample was blood. These receptor sequences come from a man in his fifties or sixties with Graves' hyperthyroidism.

This chain connects TRBV29-1 to TRBJ2-5; 12 bases map to TRBD2. Germline assignment: CDR1 SQVTM and CDR2 ANQGSEA. V was pared by 7 bases and J by 4 bases, with 4 bases of the junction left unmatched. The CDR3 extends over 13 amino acids. CDR3 protein: CSAPTSGRETQYF. CDR3 nucleotide sequence: TGCAGCGCACCGACTAGCGGGAGAGAGACCCAGTACTTC.

The table lists this clonotype with many counts. The genes are TRBV2 and TRBJ1-1; maybe TRBD1 (6 bases). Germline CDR1 reads SNHLY; CDR2 reads FYNNEI. The CDR3 is 14 amino acids. V was pared by 6 bases and J by 6 bases, with 17 bases between. CDR3 in amino acids: CASRPQGEWAEAFF. DNA for the CDR3: TGTGCCAGCAGACCACAGGGTGAGTGGGCTGAAGCTTTCTTT. Full variable domain (outside the CDR3, taken from reference TRBV2 and TRBJ1-1): EPEVTQTPSHQVTQMGQEVILRCVPISNHLYFYWYRQILGQKVEFLVSFYNNEISEKSEIFDDQFSVERPDGSNFTLKIRSTKLEDSAMYFCASRPQGEWAEAFFGQGTRLTVV.

The gene calls are TRBV7-8 and TRBJ1-5; 8 positions agree with TRBD1. Germline values: CDR1 SGHVS, CDR2 FQNEAQ. V shed 4 bases, J shed 2 bases, and the junction held 16 bases outside the gene matches. The CDR3 contains 19 residues. CDR3 in amino acids: CASSSTTRTGRSGNQPQHF. The CDR3 nucleotides are TGTGCCAGCAGCTCAACCACACGGACAGGGAGAAGCGGCAATCAGCCCCAGCATTTT.

The CDR3 region is CASSTRQCGELFF. Here the CDR3 DNA reads TGTGCCAGCAGCACCCGACAGTGCGGGGAGCTGTTTTTT. V and J are TRBV7-2 and TRBJ2-2; maybe TRBD1 (5 bases). CDR3 size: 13 residues. Trimming removed 5 bases from V and 7 bases from J, with 11 bases in between. Per germline, CDR1 SGHTA and CDR2 FQGNSA.

The genes are TRBV2 and TRBJ2-3; D perhaps matches TRBD2 (5 bases). The V end was cut by 4 bases, the J end by 4 bases, with 15 bases between. Per the germline V gene, CDR1 is SNHLY and CDR2 is FYNNEI. CDR3 length: 15 residues. CDR3 DNA: TGTGCCAGCAGTGTTGCGGGTAGAGGGTCAGATACGCAGTATTTT. The encoded protein is CASSVAGRGSDTQYF.

V is TRBV7-9 and J is TRBJ1-5; possible D gene TRBD1, 6 bases. Germline CDR1 reads SEHNR; CDR2 reads FQNEAQ (reference sequence). CDR3 length equals 17 residues. V lost 1 base to trimming and J lost 4 bases, with 17 bases between them. Written as DNA, the CDR3 is TGTGCCAGCAGCTTAGGGGGGCGGGGGGGTCAGAATCAGCCCCAGCATTTT. Amino acids: CASSLGGRGGQNQPQHF.

This chain links TRBV24-1 with TRBJ2-5, with 11 bases aligning to TRBD2. Trimming removed 0 bases from V and 4 bases from J; junction bases left unmatched: 3. Germline CDR1 KGHDR, CDR2 SFDVKD. CDR3 length: 16 residues. The CDR3 loop reads CATSDLLAGGIETQYF. CDR3 DNA sequence: TGTGCCACCAGTGATTTGCTAGCGGGGGGTATAGAGACCCAGTACTTC.

The sample holds a few counts of this clonotype. This chain uses TRBV6-1 with TRBJ1-4; 7 bases match TRBD1. The CDR3 runs 14 residues. The V and J ends lost 6 bases and 8 bases, in that order; junction bases with no gene match: 9. Germline assignment: CDR1 MNHNS and CDR2 SASEGT. In DNA form, the CDR3 reads TGTGCCAGCAGATCCGGGACAGCTAGGGAAAAACTGTTTTTT. This translates into CASRSGTAREKLFF.

The rearrangement joins TRBV28 to TRBJ2-1; no firm D call. This CDR3 spans 12 amino acids. Germline CDR1 reads MDHEN; CDR2 reads SYDVKM. V was cut by 6 bases and J by 6 bases, with 9 bases left in between. The CDR3 DNA reads as TGTGCCAGCAGGTCCCCCGCCAATGAGCAGTTCTTC. Translating gives CASRSPANEQFF. Complete variable domain (other parts from reference TRBV28 and TRBJ2-1): DVKVTQSSRYLVKRTGEKVFLECVQDMDHENMFWYRQDPGLGLRLIYFSYDVKMKEKGDIPEGYSVSREKKERFSLILESASTNQTSMYLCASRSPANEQFFGPGTRLTVL.

This clonotype was found a few times. CDR3 protein: CASSSAPTIYF. The CDR3 nucleotides read TGTGCCAGCAGCTCCGCTCCCACCATATATTTT. The chain joins TRBV7-9 to TRBJ1-3, with no clear D. V shed 4 bases and J shed 9 bases, with 7 bases lying between them. Germline V CDR1 and CDR2: SEHNR, FQNEAQ (reference sequence). CDR3 size: 11 residues.

This chain links TRBV20-1 with TRBJ2-1, with D possibly being TRBD2 (6 bases). Germline assignment: CDR1 DFQATT and CDR2 SNEGSKA (reference sequence). Deletions cut 3 bases from V and 10 bases from J, with 19 bases between. This CDR3 spans 14 amino acids. The CDR3 sequence: CSARGGWGSGEQFF. The CDR3 region has the DNA TGCAGTGCTAGGGGGGGTTGGGGGAGCGGAGAGCAGTTCTTC.

The sample holds many counts of this clonotype. V and J are TRBV30 and TRBJ1-5; a possible D gene is TRBD1 (5 bases). CDR1 and CDR2 from the germline V gene are GTSNPN and SVGIG (reference sequence). V was trimmed by 4 bases and J by 2 bases, leaving 12 bases between them. The CDR3 loop spans 14 amino acids. The CDR3: CAWNTGWGNQPQHF. In nucleotides, the CDR3 is TGTGCCTGGAACACAGGTTGGGGCAATCAGCCCCAGCATTTT.

The J gene is TRBJ2-5, the V gene TRBV6-1, with 7 nucleotides matching TRBD1. CDR3 length: 14 amino acids. Germline CDR1 reads MNHNS; CDR2 reads SASEGT. The V segment lost 8 bases and the J segment 6 bases; nucleotides outside the gene matches: 12. CDR3 bases: TGTGCCAGCCTCTCCAGAGGGGGCACGAAGACCCAGTACTTC. Translated: CASLSRGGTKTQYF.

The J gene is TRBJ1-5, the V gene TRBV6-1; 8 nucleotides line up with TRBD1. Germline CDR1 reads MNHNS; CDR2 reads SASEGT. The CDR3 extends over 15 amino acids. With V trimmed by 7 bases and J by 4 bases, 9 bases remained unmatched. CDR3 bases: TGTGCCAGCATATCTGGGACAGGTTGGAATCAGCCCCAGCATTTT. Its translation: CASISGTGWNQPQHF.

In its sample, this clonotype was seen a few times. The rearrangement uses TRBV20-1 and TRBJ2-1; 10 positions agree with TRBD1. Germline-derived CDR1 and CDR2 are DFQATT and SNEGSKA (reference sequence). This CDR3 is built from 14 residues. V gave up 3 bases and J gave up 5 bases; unmatched junction bases: 4. Here the CDR3 DNA reads TGCAGTGCTAGGGGGGACAGGGGAAACAATGAGCAGTTCTTC. This codes for CSARGDRGNNEQFF.

The chain is built from TRBV20-1 and TRBJ1-1; D gene unclear. Trimming cost V 0 bases and J 4 bases, with 15 bases left between them. CDR1 is DFQATT and CDR2 is SNEGSKA in the germline V gene (reference sequence). The CDR3 covers 15 residues. Here the CDR3 DNA reads TGCAGTGCTAGAGATGTATCGGGGTTCGGCACTGAAGCTTTCTTT. Amino acids: CSARDVSGFGTEAFF.

The V call is TRBV28, the J call TRBJ2-1; 11 bases are a match to TRBD2. The CDR3 extends over 15 amino acids. The trim removed 6 bases at V and 7 bases at J, leaving 8 bases unmatched. Per germline, CDR1 MDHEN and CDR2 SYDVKM. The chain's CDR3 is CASRGGTSGSNEQFF. CDR3 bases: TGTGCCAGCAGAGGGGGAACTAGCGGGAGTAATGAGCAGTTCTTC.

The table lists this clonotype with a few counts. V and J are TRBV20-1 and TRBJ2-3; the match to TRBD2 covers 11 bases. The CDR3 extends over 14 amino acids. Germline assignment: CDR1 DFQATT and CDR2 SNEGSKA (reference sequence). Trimming at V came to 3 bases and at J to 4 bases, leaving 3 bases not matched to a gene. The CDR3 loop reads CSARTSGAADTQYF. DNA for the CDR3: TGCAGTGCTAGGACTAGCGGGGCCGCAGATACGCAGTATTTT.

This clonotype has ten or more counts. The chain has TRBV2 and TRBJ1-2; possible D gene TRBD1, 5 bases. This CDR3 region has 14 residues. CDR1 is SNHLY, CDR2 FYNNEI, per germline. Trimming removed 4 bases from V and 0 bases from J, with 9 bases in between. CDR3 in DNA: TGTGCCAGCAGTGGACAGCTAACTAACTATGGCTACACCTTC. It yields the protein CASSGQLTNYGYTF.

This clonotype came up many times. The chain uses TRBV3-1 and TRBJ1-3; no firm D call. Germline assignment: CDR1 LGHDT and CDR2 YNNKEL (reference sequence). The CDR3 consists of 14 residues. The V end lost 0 bases, the J end lost 1 base, and 4 bases lay between the germline ends. The CDR3 reads CASSQEGSGNTIYF. The DNA for the CDR3 is TGTGCCAGCAGCCAAGAGGGATCTGGAAACACCATATATTTT.

In its sample, this clonotype was seen many times. The chain joins TRBV3-1 to TRBJ2-1; tentatively, D is TRBD2 (5 bases). Trimming stripped 1 base from V and 1 base from J, with 8 bases between. CDR3 length equals 15 residues. Germline CDR1 and CDR2: LGHDT and YNNKEL (reference sequence). CDR3 nucleotides: TGTGCCAGCAGCCAAGGCGGGCAATCCTACAATGAGCAGTTCTTC. As protein: CASSQGGQSYNEQFF.

This clonotype has just a few counts. The V call is TRBV9, the J call TRBJ2-4, with TRBD2 matching over 7 bases. There are 16 residues in the CDR3. V lost 0 bases to trimming and J lost 0 bases; unmatched junction nucleotides: 3. Looked up from germline, CDR1 is SGDLS and CDR2 is YYNGEE. This CDR3 is CASSVGLAGAKNIQYF. The CDR3 coding sequence is TGTGCCAGCAGCGTAGGGTTAGCGGGAGCCAAAAACATTCAGTACTTC.

A few counts support this clonotype. This sequence joins TRBV28 and TRBJ1-2; possibly TRBD1 for D (6 bases). With 1 base removed from V and 1 base from J, the gap between germline ends came to 13 bases. The CDR3 sequence is 16 residues long. Germline V gene sequence: CDR1 MDHEN, CDR2 SYDVKM. This chain's CDR3 is CASSLSPGQSNYGYTF. DNA of the CDR3: TGTGCCAGCAGTTTATCCCCCGGACAGAGTAACTATGGCTACACCTTC.

A few counts support this clonotype. The rearrangement uses TRBV5-1 and TRBJ1-1; D ambiguous. V lost 0 bases, J lost 2 bases, and 17 bases lay in between. Germline-derived CDR1 and CDR2 are SGHRS and YFSETQ. The CDR3 length is 17 residues. CDR3 region: CASSLGGVARANTEAFF. DNA for the CDR3: TGCGCCAGCAGCTTGGGTGGGGTCGCGAGGGCTAACACTGAAGCTTTCTTT.

As for this clonotype: This may arise from a read error, as a much more abundant clone is one base away. The CDR3: CASSLPRQNYKQYF. In DNA form, the CDR3 reads TGTGCCAGCAGTCTCCCCAGACAGAACTACAAGCAGTACTTC. The rearrangement joins TRBV12-3 or TRBV12-4 to TRBJ2-7; D is perhaps TRBD1 (5 bases). CDR3 length equals 14 residues.

This clonotype was counted ten times or more. The V and J genes are TRBV9 and TRBJ1-6; 9 bases match TRBD1. The CDR3 totals 15 residues. V lost 3 bases to trimming and J lost 8 bases; unmatched junction nucleotides: 6. The germline V gene has CDR1 SGDLS and CDR2 YYNGEE. The CDR3 region is CASSANRGQDSPLHF. DNA for the CDR3: TGTGCCAGCAGCGCCAACAGGGGGCAAGATTCACCCCTCCACTTT.